These 26 T cell receptor beta chains were all obtained from the same sample, sequenced in a study of somatic mutations in cytotoxic T cells in rheumatoid arthritis. Using immunoSEQ multiplex PCR, the repertoire was profiled, and TCRdb retains in-frame clones only, with some absent. This sample carries roughly 20,000 clones, about 83% of them seen once, and the ten largest clones take approximately 15%. The sequenced material came from CD8+ T cells sorted from blood. The receptors stem from an adult with rheumatoid arthritis.

The chain combines TRBV11-2 with TRBJ2-7; D is unresolved. The germline CDR1 and CDR2 sequences are SGHAT and FQNNGV. This CDR3 is 11 amino acids long. V lost 4 bases and J 7 bases, leaving 8 bases between the germline ends. CDR3 residues: CASSSPTEQYF. The CDR3 nucleotides are TGTGCCAGCAGCTCACCGACAGAGCAGTACTTC.

V gene TRBV11-3 combines with J gene TRBJ2-1, with 9 bases fitting TRBD2. Germline-derived CDR1 and CDR2 are SGHNT and YENEEA. The CDR3 extends over 15 amino acids. V shed 5 bases and J 5 bases; nucleotides not matched to a gene: 7. The CDR3 DNA follows: TGTGCCAGCAGCCGAATAGCGGGGGAGCACAATGAGCAGTTCTTC. This gives the protein CASSRIAGEHNEQFF.

V gene TRBV7-9 combines with J gene TRBJ2-1; D perhaps matches TRBD1 (5 bases). This CDR3 comprises 15 residues. Germline V CDR1 and CDR2: SEHNR, FQNEAQ (reference sequence). Trimming removed 4 bases from V and 5 bases from J, with 15 bases in between. CDR3 DNA: TGTGCCAGCAGCTCCAAGTTGACAGTTGACAATGAGCAGTTCTTC. Translated: CASSSKLTVDNEQFF.

V gene TRBV9 combines with J gene TRBJ1-3; possible D gene TRBD1, 5 bases. The length of the CDR3 is 14 residues. Germline CDR1 and CDR2: SGDLS and YYNGEE. Trimming removed 4 bases at V and 4 bases at J, with 12 bases between. CDR3 nucleotide sequence: TGTGCCAGCAGCAAGTCCGGGGGAGGAAACACCATATATTTT. Translating it yields CASSKSGGGNTIYF.

The gene calls are TRBV7-2 and TRBJ2-7, with D maybe TRBD2 (6 bases). Germline V gene sequence: CDR1 SGHTA, CDR2 FQGNSA. V gave up 5 bases and J gave up 4 bases, with 24 bases separating them. The length of the CDR3 is 17 residues. This chain's CDR3 is CASSTQRGRAGRYEQYF. The CDR3 DNA reads TGTGCCAGCAGCACCCAACGGGGTAGGGCGGGACGATACGAGCAGTACTTC.

The genes are TRBV6-5 and TRBJ2-2; unclear D gene. CDR1 and CDR2 from the germline V gene are MNHEY and SVGAGI. The CDR3 totals 13 residues. V gave up 2 bases and J gave up 8 bases, with 9 bases separating them. The DNA of the CDR3 is TGTGCCAGCAGTTACGCCTCCGTTGGGGAGCTGTTTTTT. Amino acids: CASSYASVGELFF.

V usage is TRBV9 and J usage is TRBJ2-1, with 9 bases fitting TRBD2. V gave up 7 bases and J gave up 5 bases; unmatched junction bases: 4. CDR1 and CDR2 (germline): SGDLS, YYNGEE. This CDR3 contains 13 residues. In DNA, the CDR3 is TGTGCCAGCGGCGGGGGGGCCCACAATGAGCAGTTCTTC. Protein: CASGGGAHNEQFF.

This rearrangement joins TRBV4-1 to TRBJ2-3, with D perhaps matching TRBD2 (7 bases). Trimming took 10 bases from V and 6 from J, leaving 20 bases between them. Germline V CDR1 and CDR2: MGHRA, YSYEKL. The CDR3 is 14 amino acids. Here the CDR3 reads CATGRGGGADTQYF. In DNA form, the CDR3 reads TGCGCCACGGGCCGTGGCGGGGGCGCCGATACGCAGTATTTT.

V is TRBV9 and J is TRBJ1-4, with D possibly being TRBD1 (6 bases). There are 15 residues in the CDR3. V dropped 0 bases and J dropped 7 bases, with 13 bases sitting between them. Germline V gene data show CDR1 as SGDLS and CDR2 as YYNGEE. The CDR3 protein is CASSVDWGPGEKLFF. The CDR3, as DNA: TGTGCCAGCAGCGTAGATTGGGGGCCGGGTGAAAAACTGTTTTTT.

This sequence joins TRBV7-8 and TRBJ2-3; D may be TRBD1 (6 bases). Germline V gives CDR1 SGHVS, CDR2 FQNEAQ. V was pared by 2 bases and J by 2 bases, with 20 bases between. The CDR3 covers 18 residues. CDR3 region: CASSLPLPFEGDTDTQYF. CDR3 coding DNA: TGTGCCAGCAGCTTACCCCTTCCTTTCGAGGGGGACACAGATACGCAGTATTTT.

This sequence joins TRBV19 and TRBJ1-2; 9 bases map to TRBD1. V gave up 1 base and J gave up 6 bases; unmatched junction bases: 0. The CDR3 has 13 residues. In germline, CDR1 is LNHDA, CDR2 SQIVND (reference sequence). CDR3 sequence: CASSIGDRDGYTF. The CDR3 DNA is TGTGCCAGTAGTATAGGGGACAGGGATGGCTACACCTTC.

The chain carries TRBV11-1 and TRBJ2-3; D is ambiguous. Germline CDR1 and CDR2: SGHAT and FQDESV (reference sequence). Trimming cost V 0 bases and J 0 bases, with 13 bases left between them. This CDR3 contains 17 residues. The CDR3 nucleotides are TGTGCCAGCAGCTTAGCGCGGCTCCGTGCTAGCACAGATACGCAGTATTTT. Encoded protein: CASSLARLRASTDTQYF.

J is TRBJ1-6 and V is TRBV19, with 7 bases fitting TRBD1. The trim removed 3 bases at V and 9 bases at J, leaving 5 bases unmatched. The length of the CDR3 is 14 residues. Germline-derived CDR1 and CDR2 are LNHDA and SQIVND (reference sequence). The CDR3 sequence is CASSIDTGASPLHF. As DNA, the CDR3 is TGTGCCAGTAGTATCGACACAGGGGCTTCACCCCTCCACTTT. Supplemented by reference TRBV19 and TRBJ1-6, the full variable domain reads DGGITQSPKYLFRKEGQNVTLSCEQNLNHDAMYWYRQDPGQGLRLIYYSQIVNDFQKGDIAEGYSVSREKKESFPLTVTSAQKNPTAFYLCASSIDTGASPLHFGNGTRLTVT.

This chain links TRBV29-1 with TRBJ1-2; D ambiguous. This CDR3 is 14 amino acids long. V dropped 0 bases and J dropped 8 bases, with 16 bases sitting between them. Germline loops: CDR1 SQVTM, CDR2 ANQGSEA. The CDR3: CSVEDPWSRRGYTF. The CDR3 coding sequence is TGCAGCGTTGAAGACCCATGGTCGAGAAGGGGCTACACCTTC.

This chain links TRBV19 with TRBJ2-7; the match to TRBD1 covers 9 bases. Trimming cost V 1 base and J 2 bases; bases outside gene matches: 6. This CDR3 region has 16 residues. The germline V gene has CDR1 LNHDA and CDR2 SQIVND (reference sequence). The DNA of the CDR3 is TGTGCCAGTAGTATAGGAAACAGGGGGCTTCCCTACGAGCAGTACTTC. It codes for CASSIGNRGLPYEQYF.

The chain combines TRBV7-8 with TRBJ2-2; 7 bases line up with TRBD2. Germline V lookup: CDR1 SGHVS, CDR2 FQNEAQ. J was trimmed by 4 bases and V by 3 bases; bases with no gene match: 2. The CDR3 contains 14 residues. CDR3 loop: CASSLGGATGELFF. In DNA, the CDR3 is TGTGCCAGCAGCTTGGGAGGGGCCACCGGGGAGCTGTTTTTT.

The J gene is TRBJ2-1, the V gene TRBV27, with D tentatively TRBD1 (6 bases). Germline assignment: CDR1 MNHEY and CDR2 SMNVEV (reference sequence). This CDR3 comprises 14 residues. Trimming took off 4 bases at V and 7 bases at J, with 14 bases between the two ends. The CDR3 region is CASSSWTVGNEQFF. The CDR3 DNA sequence: TGTGCCAGCAGTTCCTGGACAGTGGGAAATGAGCAGTTCTTC.

As DNA, the CDR3 is TGTGCCAGCAGTCCCTCCTGGGTGGACACTGAAGCTTTCTTT. Protein sequence: CASSPSWVDTEAFF. The chain links TRBV25-1 to TRBJ1-1; D remains ambiguous. Germline V gives CDR1 MGHDK, CDR2 SYGVNS. The ends were cut back, 5 bases at V and 3 bases at J, with 13 bases in the middle. This CDR3 contains 14 residues.

V is TRBV27 and J is TRBJ2-1, with TRBD2 as a possible D gene (5 bases). V was trimmed by 4 bases and J by 3 bases, leaving 19 bases between them. The CDR3 runs to 17 residues. CDR1 is MNHEY and CDR2 is SMNVEV in the germline V gene (reference sequence). CDR3 in amino acids: CASSSPRSDPDYNEQFF. DNA for the CDR3: TGTGCCAGCAGTTCCCCCCGTAGCGATCCCGACTACAATGAGCAGTTCTTC.

This rearrangement joins TRBV9 to TRBJ2-7, with TRBD2 matching over 8 bases. Germline CDR1 and CDR2: SGDLS and YYNGEE. The trim removed 4 bases at V and 3 bases at J, leaving 18 bases unmatched. This CDR3 has 18 amino acids. Written as DNA, the CDR3 is TGTGCCAGCAGCCACGGGGGGGGAAGAAACAGCGTTCTCTACGAGCAGTACTTC. It specifies CASSHGGGRNSVLYEQYF.

The genes are TRBV14 and TRBJ2-1; 10 bases agree with TRBD2. The germline CDR1 and CDR2 sequences are SGHDN and FVKESK. The trim removed 4 bases at V and 10 bases at J, leaving 4 bases unmatched. The CDR3 is 13 residues long. The CDR3 here is CASSPELAGEQFF. The CDR3 nucleotides are TGTGCCAGCAGCCCAGAACTAGCGGGGGAGCAGTTCTTC.

This clone was seen once. The rearrangement uses TRBV16 and TRBJ1-2; no firm D call. Germline V gene lookup returns CDR1 KGHSY and CDR2 FQNENV. The CDR3 loop spans 12 amino acids. V was shortened by 4 bases and J by 3 bases, with 6 bases between the two germline ends. CDR3: CASSPIDYGYTF. For the CDR3, the DNA is TGTGCCAGCAGCCCGATTGACTATGGCTACACCTTC.

V gene TRBV29-1 combines with J gene TRBJ2-1; 10 bases are a match to TRBD1. Germline CDR1 SQVTM, CDR2 ANQGSEA. CDR3 length: 14 residues. With V trimmed by 3 bases and J by 4 bases, 3 bases remained unmatched. This CDR3 is CSVDWDRGYNEQFF. The CDR3 DNA is TGCAGCGTTGACTGGGACAGGGGTTACAATGAGCAGTTCTTC.

V usage is TRBV7-2 and J usage is TRBJ1-3, with D possibly being TRBD1 (6 bases). CDR1 SGHTA and CDR2 FQGNSA come from the germline V gene. There are 16 residues in the CDR3. Between the trimmed V and J ends, which lost 1 base and 0 bases, there was a span of 10 bases. The CDR3 DNA sequence: TGTGCCAGCAGCTTAGGAGGGACAAACTCTGGAAACACCATATATTTT. Translating gives CASSLGGTNSGNTIYF.

There are a few counts of this clone. The V call is TRBV7-2, the J call TRBJ1-3; D gene uncertain. The CDR3 totals 14 residues. The germline gives CDR1 SGHTA, CDR2 FQGNSA. Deletions cut 3 bases from V and 2 bases from J, with 8 bases between. The CDR3 reads CASSLGYPGNTIYF. The CDR3 region has the DNA TGTGCCAGCAGCTTGGGGTATCCTGGAAACACCATATATTTT.

The chain links TRBV25-1 to TRBJ2-2; the match to TRBD2 covers 7 bases. Per germline, CDR1 MGHDK and CDR2 SYGVNS. After removal of 4 bases from V and 4 bases from J, the junction contained 0 bases not matched to a gene. The length of the CDR3 is 13 residues. For the CDR3, the DNA is TGTGCCAGCAGTGGGGGGGGCACCGGGGAGCTGTTTTTT. Its translation: CASSGGGTGELFF.